The 11 T cell receptor beta chains listed next were all sequenced from one sample in a study of T cell responses to AZD1222 COVID-19 vaccine. Repertoires were generated with immunoSEQ multiplex PCR, while TCRdb's copy carries only in-frame clones and drops some. The data hold roughly 140,000 clones, with approximately 88% observed a single time. Material: peripheral blood, obtained on day 0 of AZD1222 vaccination. These receptors were taken from an adult in good health.

The chain combines TRBV29-1 with TRBJ1-2; 7 bases are shared with TRBD1. V lost 3 bases and J lost 1; bases outside the gene matches: 14. The CDR3 has 17 residues. CDR1 and CDR2 from the germline V gene are SQVTM and ANQGSEA. DNA of the CDR3: TGCAGCGTTGATTTGAGGGGGCAAATCCCCGTTAACTATGGCTACACCTTC. It translates to CSVDLRGQIPVNYGYTF.

This clone was recorded only once. This rearrangement joins TRBV6-1 to TRBJ1-5; D unclear. Trimming left V 3 bases short and J 1 base short, with 13 bases between. This CDR3 is 16 amino acids long. Germline lookup yields CDR1 MNHNS and CDR2 SASEGT. The chain's CDR3 is CASSEVWAPSNQPQHF. CDR3 bases: TGTGCCAGCAGTGAGGTTTGGGCCCCGAGCAATCAGCCCCAGCATTTT.

The chain links TRBV9 to TRBJ1-6; TRBD1 matches at 10 bases. The CDR3 runs 14 residues. With 3 bases clipped from V and 10 bases from J, the junction kept 4 bases outside the gene matches. Germline V gene sequence: CDR1 SGDLS, CDR2 YYNGEE. CDR3 nucleotide sequence: TGTGCCAGCAGCGCCCGGGACAGGGGATCACCCCTCCACTTT. Its translation is CASSARDRGSPLHF.

The rearrangement joins TRBV28 to TRBJ1-5; the match to TRBD1 covers 7 bases. The germline V gene encodes CDR1 MDHEN and CDR2 SYDVKM. With 6 bases clipped from V and 4 bases from J, the junction kept 6 bases outside the gene matches. The CDR3 is 14 residues long. CDR3 loop: CASRRQGGNQPQHF. As DNA, the CDR3 is TGTGCCAGCAGAAGACAGGGCGGAAATCAGCCCCAGCATTTT.

This sequence joins TRBV25-1 and TRBJ1-6; D might be TRBD1 (5 bases). This CDR3 spans 15 amino acids. Germline V gene data show CDR1 as MGHDK and CDR2 as SYGVNS. V was clipped by 1 base and J by 8 bases, with 12 bases between them. For the CDR3, the DNA is TGTGCCAGCAGTGAATCCAGGGTCGTCTATTCACCCCTCCACTTT. This encodes CASSESRVVYSPLHF.

The chain is built from TRBV19 and TRBJ2-1; possibly TRBD2 for D (5 bases). Trimming stripped 5 bases from V and 9 bases from J, with 14 bases between. Germline V gene data show CDR1 as LNHDA and CDR2 as SQIVND (reference sequence). The CDR3 length is 13 residues. DNA for the CDR3: TGTGCCAGTAGTGGGCTCATAGGAGGTGAGCAGTTCTTC. This gives the protein CASSGLIGGEQFF.

The chain employs TRBV12-3 or TRBV12-4 and TRBJ1-5; D call uncertain. The CDR3 runs 12 residues. V was shortened by 2 bases and J by 4 bases, with 3 bases between the two germline ends. In nucleotides, the CDR3 is TGTGCCAGCAGTTTACAGAATCAGCCCCAGCATTTT. This sequence encodes CASSLQNQPQHF.

The genes are TRBV6-5 and TRBJ2-7, with TRBD2 matching 9 bases. The V and J ends lost 4 bases and 1 base, in that order; junction bases with no gene match: 2. This CDR3 is 14 amino acids long. Germline values: CDR1 MNHEY, CDR2 SVGAGI. Written as DNA, the CDR3 is TGTGCCAGCAGTTTGACTAGCGGTTCCTACGAGCAGTACTTC. Protein sequence: CASSLTSGSYEQYF.

The rearrangement uses TRBV7-9 and TRBJ1-1; D not certain. Germline CDR1 is SEHNR and CDR2 is FQNEAQ (reference sequence). V lost 1 base to trimming and J lost 1 base, with 4 bases between them. The CDR3 loop spans 13 amino acids. CDR3 in amino acids: CASSLGTNTEAFF. In DNA, the CDR3 is TGTGCCAGCAGCTTAGGTACGAACACTGAAGCTTTCTTT.

V gene TRBV7-9 combines with J gene TRBJ2-7, with 15 positions matching TRBD2. CDR3 length equals 15 residues. Germline loops: CDR1 SEHNR, CDR2 FQNEAQ (reference sequence). With V trimmed by 4 bases and J by 6 bases, 4 bases remained unmatched. The DNA of the CDR3 is TGTGCCAGCAGCTCCTGGACTAGCGGGAGGGGCGAGCAGTACTTC. Its protein is CASSSWTSGRGEQYF.

This chain's CDR3 is CASSPPPAGVSGELFF. The CDR3 region has the DNA TGCGCCAGCAGCCCTCCCCCAGCGGGAGTAAGCGGGGAGCTGTTTTTT. V is TRBV4-3 and J is TRBJ2-2; 8 positions match TRBD2. This CDR3 comprises 16 residues. The V and J ends lost 4 bases and 7 bases, in that order; junction bases with no gene match: 11. Germline CDR1 reads LGHNA; CDR2 reads YSLEER.